The clone carrying this T cell receptor (beta chain) was observed a single time. The target antigen is unknown. This CDR3 has 15 amino acids. Trimming removed 4 bases from V and 4 bases from J; junction bases left unmatched: 10. CDR1 is SGHRS, CDR2 YFSETQ, per germline. The record originates from a study of T cell responses to AZD1222 COVID-19 vaccine. Overall study: Both about-4-week and about-12-week second-dose recipients were combined. Study-level points and caveats: At baseline, seropositivity was found in only a handful of AZD1222 recipients. Repertoire samples came only from after the peak T cell response. Clonal diversity may have been underestimated in mostly white British donors.

Some clones are missing from TCRdb's copy, which holds only in-frame ones; the method was immunoSEQ multiplex PCR. The profile shows about 85,000 clones, 70% to 90% of them singletons. The sequence came from an adult in good health. Sequenced here: peripheral blood, sampled on day 0 of AZD1222 vaccination. The chain couples TRBV5-1 to TRBJ2-5; 7 nucleotides match TRBD1. DNA of the CDR3: TGCGCCAGCAGCCTCGCCGGGACAGAAATAGAGACCCAGTACTTC. Translated: CASSLAGTEIETQYF.